The clone carrying this T cell receptor beta chain was recorded a few times. The data are from a study of blood T cell repertoires in COVID-19. Clones were read by immunoSEQ multiplex PCR, and TCRdb kept only the in-frame ones, dropping some. The repertoire consists of under 150,000 clones, with around two thirds occurring once and the leading ten covering roughly 2%. V was clipped by 4 bases and J by 3 bases, with 7 bases between them. The CDR3 is made up of 13 amino acids. From germline, CDR1 is LGHNA and CDR2 YSLEER. The V call is TRBV4-3, the J call TRBJ1-3; D unclear. The sequence was collected from a woman between 65 and 79 years old with acute or convalescent COVID-19. Sequencing was carried out using peripheral blood. CDR3 nucleotide sequence: TGCGCCAGCAGCCGCCGCGTTGGAAACACCATATATTTT. Its translation is CASSRRVGNTIYF.